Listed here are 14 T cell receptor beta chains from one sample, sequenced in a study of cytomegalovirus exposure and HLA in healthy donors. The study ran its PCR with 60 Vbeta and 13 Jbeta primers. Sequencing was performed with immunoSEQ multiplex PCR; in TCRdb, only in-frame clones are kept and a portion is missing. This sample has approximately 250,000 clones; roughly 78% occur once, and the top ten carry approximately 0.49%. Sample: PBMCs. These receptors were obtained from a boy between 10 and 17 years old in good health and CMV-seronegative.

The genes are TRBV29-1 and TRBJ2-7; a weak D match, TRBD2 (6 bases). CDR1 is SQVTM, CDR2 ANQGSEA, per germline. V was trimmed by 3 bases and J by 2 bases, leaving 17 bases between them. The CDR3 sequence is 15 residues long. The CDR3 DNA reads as TGCAGCGTTGAGCGGGGTGGTGATCTCACCTACGAGCAGTACTTC. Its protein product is CSVERGGDLTYEQYF.

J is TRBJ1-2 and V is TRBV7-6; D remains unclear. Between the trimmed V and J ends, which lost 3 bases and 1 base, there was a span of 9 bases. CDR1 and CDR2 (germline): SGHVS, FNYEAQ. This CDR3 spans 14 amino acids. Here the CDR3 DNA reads TGTGCCAGCAGCTTGCTAGCCAATAACTATGGCTACACCTTC. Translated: CASSLLANNYGYTF.

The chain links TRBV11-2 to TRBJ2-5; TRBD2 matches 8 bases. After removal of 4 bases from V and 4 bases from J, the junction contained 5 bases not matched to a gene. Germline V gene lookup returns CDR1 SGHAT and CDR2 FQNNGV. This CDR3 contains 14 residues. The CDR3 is CASSWGAGGETQYF. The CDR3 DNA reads TGTGCCAGCAGCTGGGGGGCGGGGGGAGAGACCCAGTACTTC.

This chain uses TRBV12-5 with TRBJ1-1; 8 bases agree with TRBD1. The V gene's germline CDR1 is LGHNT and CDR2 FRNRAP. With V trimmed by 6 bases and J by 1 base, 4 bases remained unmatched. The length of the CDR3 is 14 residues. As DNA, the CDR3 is TGTGCTAGTGGGCTCGGGACAGGGAACACTGAAGCTTTCTTT. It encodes CASGLGTGNTEAFF.

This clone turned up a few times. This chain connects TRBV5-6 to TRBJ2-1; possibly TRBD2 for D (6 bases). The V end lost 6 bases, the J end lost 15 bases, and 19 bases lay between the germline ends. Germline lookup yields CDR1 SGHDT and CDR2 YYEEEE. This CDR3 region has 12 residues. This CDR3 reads CASNRDSPRWFF. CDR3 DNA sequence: TGTGCCAGCAACCGGGACTCCCCTCGTTGGTTCTTC.

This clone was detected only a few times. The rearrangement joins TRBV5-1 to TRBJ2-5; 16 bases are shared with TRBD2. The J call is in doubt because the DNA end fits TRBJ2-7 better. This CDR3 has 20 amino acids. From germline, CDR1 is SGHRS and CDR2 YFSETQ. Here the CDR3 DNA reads TGCGCCAGCAGCTTGGCCCCGGGACTAGCGGGGGGGAGGAGCTCCTACGAGCAGTACTTC. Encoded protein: CASSLAPGLAGGRSSYEQYF.

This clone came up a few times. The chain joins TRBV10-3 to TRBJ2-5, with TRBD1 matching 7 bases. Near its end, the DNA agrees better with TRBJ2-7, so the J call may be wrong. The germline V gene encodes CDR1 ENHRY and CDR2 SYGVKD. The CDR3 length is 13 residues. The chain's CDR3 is CAIRPGQIYEQYF. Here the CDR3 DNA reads TGTGCCATCAGACCGGGACAGATTTACGAGCAGTACTTC.

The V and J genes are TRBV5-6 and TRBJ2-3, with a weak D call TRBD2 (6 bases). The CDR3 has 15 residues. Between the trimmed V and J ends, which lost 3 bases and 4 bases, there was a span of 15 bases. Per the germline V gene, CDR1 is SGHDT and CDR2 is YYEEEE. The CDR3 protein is CASSSPMGEADTQYF. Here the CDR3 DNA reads TGTGCCAGCAGCTCCCCCATGGGGGAGGCAGATACGCAGTATTTT. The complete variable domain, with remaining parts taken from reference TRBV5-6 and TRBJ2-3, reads DAGVTQSPTHLIKTRGQQVTLRCSPKSGHDTVSWYQQALGQGPQFIFQYYEEEERQRGNFPDRFSGHQFPNYSSELNVNALLLGDSALYLCASSSPMGEADTQYFGPGTRLTVL.

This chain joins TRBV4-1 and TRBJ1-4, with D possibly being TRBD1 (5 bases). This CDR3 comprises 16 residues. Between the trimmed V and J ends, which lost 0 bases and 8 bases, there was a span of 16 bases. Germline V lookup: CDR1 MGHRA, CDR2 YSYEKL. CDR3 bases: TGCGCCAGCAGCCAAGATTGGAGTGCAGGGATCGAAAAACTGTTTTTT. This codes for CASSQDWSAGIEKLFF.

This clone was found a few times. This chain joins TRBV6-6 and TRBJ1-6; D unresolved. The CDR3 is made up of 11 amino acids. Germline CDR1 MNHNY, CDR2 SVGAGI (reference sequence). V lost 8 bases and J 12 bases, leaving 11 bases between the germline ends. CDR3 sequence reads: CASCRAGPLHF. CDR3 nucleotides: TGTGCCAGCTGTCGGGCGGGACCCCTCCACTTT.

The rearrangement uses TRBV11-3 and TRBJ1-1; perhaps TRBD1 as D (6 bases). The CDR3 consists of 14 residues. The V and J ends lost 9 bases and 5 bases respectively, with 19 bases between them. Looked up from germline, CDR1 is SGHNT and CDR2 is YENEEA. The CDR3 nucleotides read TGTGCCAGTGGCTATGCCGGGCAGGGGACTGAAGCTTTCTTT. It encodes CASGYAGQGTEAFF.

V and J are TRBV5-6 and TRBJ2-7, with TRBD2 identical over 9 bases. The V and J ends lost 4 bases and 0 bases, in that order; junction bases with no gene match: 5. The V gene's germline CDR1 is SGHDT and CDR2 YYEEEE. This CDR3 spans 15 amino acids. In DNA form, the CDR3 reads TGTGCCAGCAGCCGGCGGGGGGGTGGCTCCTACGAGCAGTACTTC. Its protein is CASSRRGGGSYEQYF.

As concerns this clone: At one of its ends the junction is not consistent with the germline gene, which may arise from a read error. CDR3 region: CASSIGDRLSTDTQYF. The CDR3 nucleotides read TGTGCTAGCAGCATCGGGGACAGGCTCTCCACAGATACGCAGTATTTT. The V call is TRBV7-7, the J call TRBJ2-3; 8 bases agree with TRBD1. The V gene's germline CDR1 is SSHAT and CDR2 FNYEAQ (reference sequence). The CDR3 is 16 amino acids.

The CDR3 DNA reads TGTGCCAGCAGTGACGGGACAGGGTCCAATCAGCCCCAGCATTTT. This translates into CASSDGTGSNQPQHF. The chain carries TRBV25-1 and TRBJ1-5; 9 bases are shared with TRBD1. This CDR3 is 15 amino acids long. The V gene's germline CDR1 is MGHDK and CDR2 SYGVNS. Trimming removed 3 bases from V and 3 bases from J; junction bases left unmatched: 3.